One and the same sample provided the 20 T cell receptor beta chains below, sequenced in a study of blood T cell repertoires in COVID-19. Using immunoSEQ multiplex PCR, the repertoire was profiled, and TCRdb retains in-frame clones only, with some absent. This repertoire shows roughly 460,000 clones, around nine tenths found once; its top ten account for around 0.92%. The specimen was peripheral blood. These receptors were collected from a man between 18 and 35 years old with COVID-19, enrolled during active disease.

The chain combines TRBV7-6 with TRBJ2-1; D may be TRBD1 (6 bases). This CDR3 has 14 amino acids. Between the trimmed V and J ends, which lost 3 bases and 8 bases, there was a span of 14 bases. Germline V gene lookup returns CDR1 SGHVS and CDR2 FNYEAQ. CDR3 bases: TGTGCCAGCAGCTTCTATTCAGGGGCTGATGAGCAGTTCTTC. This translates into CASSFYSGADEQFF.

This chain joins TRBV5-5 and TRBJ2-7; a weak D match, TRBD1 (6 bases). This CDR3 has 14 residues. Germline CDR1 SGHKS, CDR2 YYEKEE (reference sequence). Trimming shortened V by 4 bases and J by 2 bases, and 13 bases separated the two germline ends. CDR3 DNA: TGTGCCAGCAGCACGGGACATTACACCTACGAGCAGTACTTC. Protein sequence: CASSTGHYTYEQYF.

This chain links TRBV20-1 with TRBJ1-1; D may be TRBD1 (6 bases). Germline assignment: CDR1 DFQATT and CDR2 SNEGSKA (reference sequence). V lost 7 bases to trimming and J lost 4 bases, with 10 bases between them. The CDR3 contains 11 residues. The CDR3 nucleotides read TGCAGTGTAACAGGGTTCACTGAAGCTTTCTTT. It codes for CSVTGFTEAFF.

Only a few counts were recorded for this clone. This sequence joins TRBV7-8 and TRBJ2-1; TRBD1 aligns across 9 bases. J gave up 5 bases and V 1 base, and 0 bases lay outside the gene matches. The germline V gene has CDR1 SGHVS and CDR2 FQNEAQ. The CDR3 loop spans 14 amino acids. The CDR3 spells CASSLGDRDNEQFF. CDR3 sequence (DNA): TGTGCCAGCAGCTTAGGGGACAGGGACAATGAGCAGTTCTTC.

The chain couples TRBV28 to TRBJ1-2; weak D call: TRBD1 (6 bases). Germline V gives CDR1 MDHEN, CDR2 SYDVKM. The CDR3 has 15 residues. V gave up 3 bases and J gave up 2 bases, with 13 bases separating them. This CDR3 reads CASSFGGGTNYGYTF. The CDR3 nucleotides read TGTGCCAGCAGTTTTGGGGGTGGGACAAACTATGGCTACACCTTC.

The chain carries TRBV11-2 and TRBJ1-2, with TRBD1 matching over 7 bases. Trimming removed 0 bases from V and 4 bases from J; junction bases left unmatched: 5. Germline V lookup: CDR1 SGHAT, CDR2 FQNNGV. There are 15 residues in the CDR3. Here the CDR3 DNA reads TGTGCCAGCAGCTTAGATAGAGGGGACAGCTATGGCTACACCTTC. This sequence encodes CASSLDRGDSYGYTF.

The J gene is TRBJ1-5, the V gene TRBV19, with D tentatively TRBD1 (5 bases). The CDR3 contains 13 residues. Germline V gene sequence: CDR1 LNHDA, CDR2 SQIVND (reference sequence). The V end lost 10 bases, the J end lost 6 bases, and 16 bases lay between the germline ends. The CDR3 bases are TGTGCCACCGAATCCCAAGACAGTCAGCCCCAGCATTTT. It is translated as CATESQDSQPQHF.

The chain joins TRBV5-5 to TRBJ1-1; 7 bases agree with TRBD1. CDR3 length equals 15 residues. Germline V gene lookup returns CDR1 SGHKS and CDR2 YYEKEE (reference sequence). J was trimmed by 4 bases and V by 4 bases; bases with no gene match: 10. The CDR3 DNA reads TGTGCCAGCAGCAGGGGACAGCAGGTGGGCACTGAAGCTTTCTTT. It yields the protein CASSRGQQVGTEAFF.

The chain links TRBV2 to TRBJ2-2, with D perhaps TRBD2 (6 bases). With 4 bases removed from V and 4 bases from J, the gap between germline ends came to 13 bases. Per the germline V gene, CDR1 is SNHLY and CDR2 is FYNNEI. This CDR3 region has 15 residues. The CDR3 spells CASSGTSLVTGELFF. CDR3 coding DNA: TGTGCCAGCAGTGGCACTAGCTTGGTCACCGGGGAGCTGTTTTTT.

The chain couples TRBV5-1 to TRBJ2-2; TRBD2 aligns across 11 bases. CDR3 size: 17 residues. Unmatched junction bases numbered 11, after V lost 4 bases and J lost 6 bases. Germline V gene sequence: CDR1 SGHRS, CDR2 YFSETQ. In DNA, the CDR3 is TGCGCCAGCAGCCCCTCAACTAGCGGGAGACCAGCCGGGGAGCTGTTTTTT. Its translation is CASSPSTSGRPAGELFF.

The rearrangement uses TRBV5-5 and TRBJ1-2; no firm D call. The V and J ends lost 6 bases and 6 bases respectively, with 15 bases between them. Per the germline V gene, CDR1 is SGHKS and CDR2 is YYEKEE (reference sequence). There are 13 residues in the CDR3. The CDR3 sequence: CASTPLSWDGYTF. The CDR3, as DNA: TGTGCCAGCACCCCACTTAGCTGGGATGGCTACACCTTC.

V is TRBV7-9 and J is TRBJ1-4; weak D call: TRBD1 (6 bases). The CDR3 is 15 residues long. Germline loops: CDR1 SEHNR, CDR2 FQNEAQ (reference sequence). The germline V and J ends were trimmed by 5 bases and 4 bases, with 14 bases remaining between them. The CDR3 DNA follows: TGTGCCAGCAGCCCACGGACAGCTAATAATGAAAAACTGTTTTTT. This encodes CASSPRTANNEKLFF.

This clone came up once. This chain connects TRBV6-5 to TRBJ1-1; TRBD1 is a possible D gene (5 bases). The CDR3 runs to 11 residues. Germline V gives CDR1 MNHEY, CDR2 SVGAGI. V gave up 8 bases and J gave up 1 base, with 5 bases separating them. CDR3 residues: CASQGNTEAFF. The CDR3 DNA reads TGTGCCAGCCAGGGGAACACTGAAGCTTTCTTT.

The DNA of the CDR3 is TGTGCCAGCCTAGGGGGGGTGACGCCCCAGCATTTT. This gives the protein CASLGGVTPQHF. V usage is TRBV9 and J usage is TRBJ1-5; perhaps TRBD1 as D (6 bases). This CDR3 contains 12 residues. The V and J ends lost 7 bases and 9 bases respectively, with 14 bases between them. Germline V gives CDR1 SGDLS, CDR2 YYNGEE.

This chain connects TRBV11-2 to TRBJ2-1; no reliable D call. The CDR3 sequence is 15 residues long. The germline V gene encodes CDR1 SGHAT and CDR2 FQNNGV. The germline V and J ends were trimmed by 0 bases and 0 bases, with 6 bases remaining between them. The CDR3 DNA sequence: TGTGCCAGCAGCTTAGATCGCGGCTCCTACAATGAGCAGTTCTTC. This gives the protein CASSLDRGSYNEQFF.

The chain carries TRBV9 and TRBJ1-2; the match to TRBD1 covers 9 bases. Losses at the gene ends were 3 bases for V and 4 bases for J; bases not matched to a gene: 4. The CDR3 runs to 14 residues. Germline-derived CDR1 and CDR2 are SGDLS and YYNGEE. The CDR3 DNA follows: TGTGCCAGCAGCGGGGGACAGGGAGGCTATGGCTACACCTTC. The encoded protein is CASSGGQGGYGYTF. The full variable domain, completed using reference TRBV9 and TRBJ1-2, is DSGVTQTPKHLITATGQRVTLRCSPRSGDLSVYWYQQSLDQGLQFLIQYYNGEERAKGNILERFSAQQFPDLHSELNLSSLELGDSALYFCASSGGQGGYGYTFGSGTRLTVV.

The V call is TRBV5-1, the J call TRBJ2-7; the match to TRBD2 covers 13 bases. Trimming at V came to 4 bases and at J to 3 bases, leaving 4 bases not matched to a gene. The CDR3 is 15 residues long. Germline V gives CDR1 SGHRS, CDR2 YFSETQ. CDR3 sequence (DNA): TGCGCCAGCAGCCGGACTAGCGGGAGTGGCTACGAGCAGTACTTC. Its protein is CASSRTSGSGYEQYF.

V usage is TRBV2 and J usage is TRBJ2-1; TRBD2 matches at 9 bases. Unmatched junction bases numbered 5, after V lost 3 bases and J lost 5 bases. The CDR3 covers 15 residues. Germline loops: CDR1 SNHLY, CDR2 FYNNEI. CDR3 amino acids: CASSDQGLAHNEQFF. The CDR3 DNA follows: TGTGCCAGCAGTGACCAGGGACTAGCCCACAATGAGCAGTTCTTC.

V gene TRBV19 combines with J gene TRBJ1-6, with D possibly TRBD1 on 6 matching bases. Germline-derived CDR1 and CDR2 are LNHDA and SQIVND (reference sequence). This CDR3 contains 14 residues. Trimming left V 5 bases short and J 7 bases short, with 12 bases between. The CDR3 sequence is CASSPQGVNSPLHF. The CDR3 region has the DNA TGTGCCAGTAGTCCACAGGGAGTCAATTCACCCCTCCACTTT. Combining the CDR3 with reference TRBV19 and TRBJ1-6 gives the whole variable domain DGGITQSPKYLFRKEGQNVTLSCEQNLNHDAMYWYRQDPGQGLRLIYYSQIVNDFQKGDIAEGYSVSREKKESFPLTVTSAQKNPTAFYLCASSPQGVNSPLHFGNGTRLTVT.

V gene TRBV10-2 combines with J gene TRBJ1-2; possibly TRBD1 for D (5 bases). Trimming removed 8 bases from V and 4 bases from J, with 17 bases in between. Germline CDR1 WSHSY, CDR2 SAAADI. The CDR3 is made up of 14 amino acids. The CDR3 DNA sequence: TGCGCCAGCCTCGACGGGGGAAAGGGCTATGGCTACACCTTC. This translates into CASLDGGKGYGYTF.